These 5 T cell receptor beta chains were all obtained from the same sample, sequenced in a study of glioma-infiltrating T cells. The iRepertoire nested amplicon-rescue multiplex PCR amplified TCR alpha and beta CDR3s from RNA. TCRdb fed the multiplex PCR reads into MiXCR, producing one record per CDR3 protein. The sample records about 89,000 distinct CDR3 sequences, around 23% being singletons. Source material: glioma tissue, nonneoplastic brain tissue, or PBMCs (not recorded which). The receptors stem from a human donor with low-grade glioma or glioblastoma, undergoing nonglioma brain surgery, or in good health (not recorded which).

This clonotype was counted at least ten times. This sequence joins TRBV20-1 and TRBJ2-5; a possible D gene is TRBD2 (6 bases). Between the trimmed V and J ends, which lost 3 bases and 1 base, there was a span of 12 bases. Per germline, CDR1 DFQATT and CDR2 SNEGSKA (reference sequence). The length of the CDR3 is 14 residues. The CDR3 DNA is TGCAGTGCTAGCCCTGGACTACTCCAAGAGACCCAGTACTTC. Its protein product is CSASPGLLQETQYF.

This clonotype was seen repeatedly, ten times or more. This chain connects TRBV6-1 to TRBJ1-5; 8 positions agree with TRBD1. The trim removed 4 bases at V and 4 bases at J, leaving 6 bases unmatched. The CDR3 has 15 amino acids. Germline V CDR1 and CDR2: MNHNS, SASEGT. CDR3 loop: CASSGGQGRNQPQHF. In DNA, the CDR3 is TGTGCCAGCAGTGGAGGACAGGGAAGAAATCAGCCCCAGCATTTT.

In its sample, this clonotype was seen many times. V and J are TRBV20-1 and TRBJ1-1; D perhaps matches TRBD1 (6 bases). The V end lost 2 bases, the J end lost 5 bases, and 18 bases lay between the germline ends. The length of the CDR3 is 15 residues. CDR1 DFQATT and CDR2 SNEGSKA come from the germline V gene (reference sequence). CDR3 nucleotides: TGCAGTGCTAGATTCTTTGGGGGGCTGAGGACTGAAGCTTTCTTT. This gives the protein CSARFFGGLRTEAFF.

This clonotype was detected only once. The chain recombines TRBV15 with TRBJ1-5; D unresolved. Per the germline V gene, CDR1 is LNHNV and CDR2 is YYDKDF (reference sequence). The length of the CDR3 is 12 residues. The CDR3 sequence is CTIRGGNQPQHF. As DNA, the CDR3 is TGTACCATCCGCGGCGGGAATCAGCCCCAGCATTTT.

In regard to this clonotype: Possible read error: a much larger clone is one base away. The CDR3 DNA follows: TGTGCCAGCACCGGGACGCCGAACACTAAAGCTTTCTTT. Encoded protein: CASTGTPNTKAFF. This chain joins TRBV18 and TRBJ1-1; D possibly corresponds to TRBD1 (5 bases). Germline V CDR1 and CDR2: KGHSH, LQKENI. The CDR3 totals 13 residues. The full variable domain, completed using reference TRBV18 and TRBJ1-1, is NAGVMQNPRHLVRRRGQEARLRCSPMKGHSHVYWYRQLPEEGLKFMVYLQKENIIDESGMPKERFSAEFPKEGPSILRIQQVVRGDSAAYFCASTGTPNTKAFFGQGTRLTVV.